Listed here are 26 T cell receptor beta chains from one sample, sequenced in a study of blood T cell repertoires in COVID-19. Produced via immunoSEQ multiplex PCR; TCRdb's table is partial and in-frame only. The sample holds nearly 250,000 clones, 86% seen once. Source material: peripheral blood. Receptor source: a woman aged 60-70 years who had recovered from COVID-19.

Comment on this clone: This CDR3 is also generated by other DNA sequences in the sample. The J gene is TRBJ2-5, the V gene TRBV5-6; D not certain. Germline values: CDR1 SGHDT, CDR2 YYEEEE. The CDR3 is made up of 11 amino acids. V gave up 2 bases and J gave up 4 bases, with 3 bases separating them. DNA of the CDR3: TGTGCCAGCAGCTTTAGAGAGACCCAGTACTTC. Its protein is CASSFRETQYF.

In this sample, this clone turned up once. The chain links TRBV11-3 to TRBJ1-1; 11 bases agree with TRBD1. The CDR3 sequence is 16 residues long. Germline trimming cut 5 bases from V and 6 bases from J; bases unmatched to any gene: 11. Germline-derived CDR1 and CDR2 are SGHNT and YENEEA. CDR3 nucleotides: TGTGCCAGCAGCCCGGGACAGGGGGTGAAGAGCCCTGAAGCTTTCTTT. It translates to CASSPGQGVKSPEAFF. Complete variable domain (other parts from reference TRBV11-3 and TRBJ1-1): EAGVVQSPRYKIIEKKQPVAFWCNPISGHNTLYWYLQNLGQGPELLIRYENEEAVDDSQLPKDRFSAERLKGVDSTLKIQPAELGDSAVYLCASSPGQGVKSPEAFFGQGTRLTVV.

V gene TRBV14 combines with J gene TRBJ1-3, with D maybe TRBD1 (6 bases). The CDR3 has 15 residues. CDR1 is SGHDN and CDR2 is FVKESK in the germline V gene. Trimming removed 4 bases at V and 1 base at J, with 11 bases between. The CDR3 loop is CASSPLTGSGNTIYF. CDR3 bases: TGTGCCAGCAGCCCATTAACAGGGTCTGGAAACACCATATATTTT.

The genes are TRBV2 and TRBJ1-3; D not certain. Germline values: CDR1 SNHLY, CDR2 FYNNEI. With 7 bases removed from V and 0 bases from J, the gap between germline ends came to 7 bases. The CDR3 sequence is 13 residues long. The CDR3 reads CASMQDSGNTIYF. The CDR3, as DNA: TGTGCCAGCATGCAGGACTCTGGAAACACCATATATTTT.

The chain couples TRBV5-1 to TRBJ1-1, with D tentatively TRBD1 (5 bases). This CDR3 has 14 amino acids. From germline, CDR1 is SGHRS and CDR2 YFSETQ. Trimming cost V 2 bases and J 4 bases, with 12 bases left between them. CDR3 DNA: TGCGCCAGCAGCTTCCAGGGAGGTGGCACTGAAGCTTTCTTT. Amino acid sequence: CASSFQGGGTEAFF.

This sequence joins TRBV7-2 and TRBJ2-7; the match to TRBD2 covers 7 bases. V trimming: 4 bases; J trimming: 3 bases; junction bases outside the gene matches: 9. The germline CDR1 and CDR2 sequences are SGHTA and FQGNSA. The length of the CDR3 is 15 residues. The CDR3 bases are TGTGCCAGCAGCTCCCTGAACGGGGGGTACTACGAGCAGTACTTC. It yields the protein CASSSLNGGYYEQYF.

This chain joins TRBV19 and TRBJ2-3, with TRBD1 matching over 7 bases. The CDR3 covers 15 residues. Germline V lookup: CDR1 LNHDA, CDR2 SQIVND (reference sequence). The trim removed 6 bases at V and 4 bases at J, leaving 10 bases unmatched. This CDR3 reads CASSRGQIDADTQYF. CDR3 DNA: TGTGCCAGTAGCAGGGGACAGATTGATGCAGATACGCAGTATTTT.

J is TRBJ1-6 and V is TRBV7-9; no reliable D call. CDR1 and CDR2 from the germline V gene are SEHNR and FQNEAQ (reference sequence). The CDR3 has 12 amino acids. V was pared by 2 bases and J by 8 bases, with 4 bases between. The CDR3 DNA sequence: TGTGCCAGCAGCTTATCGGATTCACCCCTCCACTTT. Amino acid sequence: CASSLSDSPLHF.

The chain uses TRBV6-5 and TRBJ1-6; 9 bases are a match to TRBD1. The CDR3 has 15 residues. Germline V gene lookup returns CDR1 MNHEY and CDR2 SVGAGI. Trimming cost V 4 bases and J 11 bases; bases outside gene matches: 9. CDR3 loop: CASSLGGQGLTPLHF. The CDR3 region has the DNA TGTGCCAGCAGTTTAGGGGGACAGGGTTTGACACCCCTCCACTTT.

This chain links TRBV28 with TRBJ1-6; 8 bases align to TRBD1. The germline V gene encodes CDR1 MDHEN and CDR2 SYDVKM. The CDR3 has 14 amino acids. The J segment lost 7 bases and the V segment lost 5 bases, leaving 4 bases of the junction unmatched. The CDR3 protein is CASSRQGPNSPLHF. As DNA, the CDR3 is TGTGCCAGCAGTAGACAGGGGCCAAATTCACCCCTCCACTTT.

CDR3 nucleotide sequence: TGCGCCAGCAGCTTGGGTGTTTCGAGTGGCACAGATACGCAGTATTTT. Translation gives CASSLGVSSGTDTQYF. This chain links TRBV5-1 with TRBJ2-3, with D unclear. The V end was cut by 0 bases, the J end by 1 base, with 12 bases between. CDR1 and CDR2 from the germline V gene are SGHRS and YFSETQ. This CDR3 comprises 16 residues.

This chain joins TRBV6-6 and TRBJ2-3, with 9 nucleotides matching TRBD2. The germline V gene encodes CDR1 MNHNY and CDR2 SVGAGI (reference sequence). The CDR3 length is 14 residues. Trimming removed 5 bases from V and 3 bases from J; junction bases left unmatched: 3. CDR3 sequence: CASSAGGPTDTQYF. The DNA for the CDR3 is TGTGCCAGCAGTGCGGGGGGGCCAACAGATACGCAGTATTTT.

The J gene is TRBJ1-4, the V gene TRBV18; TRBD1 aligns across 10 bases. This CDR3 has 14 amino acids. With V trimmed by 5 bases and J by 7 bases, 4 bases remained unmatched. CDR1 is KGHSH and CDR2 is LQKENI in the germline V gene. CDR3 sequence reads: CASSGGQGVEKLFF. CDR3 DNA sequence: TGTGCCAGCTCAGGAGGACAGGGGGTTGAAAAACTGTTTTTT.

This chain uses TRBV4-1 with TRBJ1-6, with 7 nucleotides matching TRBD1. CDR1 and CDR2 (germline): MGHRA, YSYEKL. The CDR3 covers 17 residues. V lost 3 bases, J lost 9 bases, and 14 bases stayed unmatched. Written as DNA, the CDR3 is TGCGCCAGCAGCCACAGTCAGTTGAGGGGGCGGACTTCACCCCTCCACTTT. Translated, it gives CASSHSQLRGRTSPLHF.

Only a few counts were recorded for this clone. V and J are TRBV18 and TRBJ1-6; D perhaps matches TRBD1 (5 bases). The germline V and J ends were trimmed by 2 bases and 8 bases, with 13 bases remaining between them. There are 15 residues in the CDR3. Germline CDR1 is KGHSH and CDR2 is LQKENI. The CDR3 here is CASSPGGGLDSPLHF. The DNA of the CDR3 is TGTGCCAGCTCACCAGGGGGGGGTTTGGATTCACCCCTCCACTTT.

The chain carries TRBV4-1 and TRBJ2-7, with 15 bases identical to TRBD2. This CDR3 has 19 amino acids. V lost 3 bases to trimming and J lost 0 bases; unmatched junction nucleotides: 9. Germline V CDR1 and CDR2: MGHRA, YSYEKL. This CDR3 reads CASSHPGLAGGPSSYEQYF. Written as DNA, the CDR3 is TGCGCCAGCAGCCATCCCGGACTAGCGGGGGGGCCCAGCTCCTACGAGCAGTACTTC.

V is TRBV5-4 and J is TRBJ1-4; maybe TRBD1 (6 bases). Germline V gene data show CDR1 as SGHNT and CDR2 as YYREEE (reference sequence). The V and J ends lost 3 bases and 5 bases respectively, with 14 bases between them. The CDR3 is 15 residues long. CDR3 bases: TGTGCCAGCAGCTGGGCGACAGGCGAAAATGAAAAACTGTTTTTT. It is translated as CASSWATGENEKLFF. Full variable domain (rest looked up from reference TRBV5-4 and TRBJ1-4): ETGVTQSPTHLIKTRGQQVTLRCSSQSGHNTVSWYQQALGQGPQFIFQYYREEENGRGNFPPRFSGLQFPNYSSELNVNALELDDSALYLCASSWATGENEKLFFGSGTQLSVL.

This chain joins TRBV5-1 and TRBJ1-4; TRBD1 matches at 7 bases. Germline V gene lookup returns CDR1 SGHRS and CDR2 YFSETQ. V lost 0 bases, J lost 4 bases, and 9 bases stayed unmatched. The CDR3 loop spans 17 amino acids. The CDR3 DNA reads as TGCGCCAGCAGCTTGGCCGGGTTAGGGGGCGGTAATGAAAAACTGTTTTTT. This translates into CASSLAGLGGGNEKLFF.

V and J are TRBV11-3 and TRBJ2-1; D is perhaps TRBD2 (5 bases). Trimming left V 5 bases short and J 10 bases short, with 12 bases between. Looked up from germline, CDR1 is SGHNT and CDR2 is YENEEA. The CDR3 has 12 amino acids. CDR3 coding DNA: TGTGCCAGCAGCGAAGGCCCGGGGGAGCAGTTCTTC. It encodes CASSEGPGEQFF.

The chain employs TRBV6-6 and TRBJ2-7; 9 nucleotides align to TRBD1. V lost 0 bases and J lost 5; bases outside the gene matches: 8. This CDR3 spans 16 amino acids. The germline CDR1 and CDR2 sequences are MNHNY and SVGAGI (reference sequence). Here the CDR3 reads CASSYSPGTGLDEQYF. The CDR3, as DNA: TGTGCCAGCAGTTACTCGCCCGGGACAGGGCTGGACGAGCAGTACTTC.

This clone was recorded a few times. V is TRBV7-3 and J is TRBJ2-7; 7 nucleotides agree with TRBD1. V trimming: 0 bases; J trimming: 5 bases; junction bases outside the gene matches: 7. Looked up from germline, CDR1 is SGHTA and CDR2 is FQGTGA. The CDR3 loop spans 15 amino acids. Written as DNA, the CDR3 is TGTGCCAGCAGCTTAACGGCACAGGGGCGCAACGAGCAGTACTTC. Its translation: CASSLTAQGRNEQYF.

The chain joins TRBV25-1 to TRBJ1-1; D might be TRBD1 (5 bases). CDR3 size: 14 residues. V lost 10 bases and J lost 3, with 18 bases in between. Germline-derived CDR1 and CDR2 are MGHDK and SYGVNS. In nucleotides, the CDR3 is TGTGCCACGAAGCGGGACGAAGAGGACACTGAAGCTTTCTTT. This sequence encodes CATKRDEEDTEAFF. The whole variable domain, remainder taken from reference TRBV25-1 and TRBJ1-1, is EADIYQTPRYLVIGTGKKITLECSQTMGHDKMYWYQQDPGMELHLIHYSYGVNSTEKGDLSSESTVSRIRTEHFPLTLESARPSHTSQYLCATKRDEEDTEAFFGQGTRLTVV.

V and J are TRBV11-2 and TRBJ2-1; 8 bases fit TRBD1. V shed 4 bases and J 5 bases; nucleotides not matched to a gene: 4. Germline-derived CDR1 and CDR2 are SGHAT and FQNNGV. The CDR3 covers 14 residues. CDR3 sequence: CASSYNRGDNEQFF. In DNA form, the CDR3 reads TGTGCCAGCAGCTACAACAGGGGGGACAATGAGCAGTTCTTC.

The chain carries TRBV18 and TRBJ1-2, with a possible D match to TRBD1 (6 bases). The V end was cut by 0 bases, the J end by 8 bases, with 19 bases between. The V gene's germline CDR1 is KGHSH and CDR2 LQKENI. This CDR3 region has 16 residues. CDR3 nucleotides: TGTGCCAGCTCACCACCGGCCCGGGGGGGCTCTATGGGCTACACCTTC. Its protein is CASSPPARGGSMGYTF.

The chain joins TRBV6-5 to TRBJ2-1, with a weak D call TRBD2 (5 bases). The germline V gene has CDR1 MNHEY and CDR2 SVGAGI. Trimming stripped 6 bases from V and 7 bases from J, with 16 bases between. The CDR3 is 14 amino acids. CDR3 sequence: CASSLILLANEQFF. The CDR3, as DNA: TGTGCCAGCAGCCTAATTCTCTTAGCGAATGAGCAGTTCTTC.

This chain links TRBV27 with TRBJ1-5; TRBD1 aligns across 7 bases. The CDR3 is 14 amino acids. CDR1 is MNHEY, CDR2 SMNVEV, per germline (reference sequence). Trimming cost V 2 bases and J 6 bases; bases outside gene matches: 4. CDR3 sequence reads: CASSLLGGGQPQHF. CDR3 in DNA: TGTGCCAGCAGTTTACTAGGGGGCGGTCAGCCCCAGCATTTT.